This entry is about one T cell receptor beta chain. Between the trimmed V and J ends, which lost 5 bases and 2 bases, there was a span of 18 bases. This CDR3 spans 16 amino acids. Germline V gene data show CDR1 as MRHNA and CDR2 as SNTAGT. In the authors' methods: Cell counts per sample came from amplifying reference gene primers. Assay: immunoSEQ multiplex PCR; the TCRdb copy retains only in-frame clones and omits some. The V and J calls and clone size were taken over from that table, and D and trimming were inferred from the DNA. This sample has 100,000 to 150,000 clones, with 80% to 90% found just once. The sample is drawn from a study of blood T cell repertoires in COVID-19. Participant-reported clinical history was the basis for cohort assignment.

The genes are TRBV6-4 and TRBJ2-5; no clear D. The receptor's source is a man aged 35 to 55 with acute COVID-19. Material: PBMCs or T cells enriched from blood (not recorded which). This chain's CDR3 is CASSLKPIPVQETQYF. The DNA for the CDR3 is TGTGCCAGCAGTCTCAAGCCCATTCCGGTACAAGAGACCCAGTACTTC.